Below, one T cell receptor (beta chain) is given with its context. Its cognate antigen has yet to be identified. Per-base quality was not reported, and no clone a single base away is much larger than it. These data originate in a study of blood T cell repertoires in COVID-19 (dated by TCRdb to 2018 to 2020). Concerning the study at large: Collaborator samples came from the United States, Italy and Spain and covered acute and convalescent phases of COVID-19. The prospective study material was composed of cDNA or gDNA derived from T cells, B-cell-depleted T cells, or PBMCs. Deeply sampled blood TCRbeta repertoires from subjects exposed to, actively infected with, or recovered from COVID-19 were included in the dataset. The repertoires were released in a freely available public database intended as a resource for research on the immune response to SARS-CoV-2. The samples were drawn from the first 160 participants of the ongoing ImmuneRACE study and from 1,254 subjects provided by 6 global collaborators. The sample metadata nearly always contained a de-identified subject ID, COVID-19 status, age in years and sex. Where available, HLA class I and class II types were taken from metadata supplied by the sample provider and were not determined by assay-based typing.

The immunoSEQ Assay, a bias-controlled multiplex PCR, was used to amplify TCRbeta CDR3 regions from genomic DNA. Per the authors' processing: Nucleated cell counts per sample were estimated from amplification of reference gene primers within the assay. To quantify the absolute abundance of each unique TCRbeta CDR3 rearrangement, sequence reads were collapsed and filtered. Productive Simpson clonality was computed per sample as the square root of Simpson's diversity index over productive rearrangements. Not all clones reach the TCRdb copy of this immuneACCESS table, which keeps in-frame sequences only. Checked studies attribute under half of the gap to unresolved V genes and leave the rest unexplained. D and trimming were read from the DNA, whereas the V and J calls and clone size are those reported in that table. The sample table records over 150,000 clones; more than 75% of these occur just once. The ten largest make up 10% of the sample.

One collaborating source in Seattle enrolled patients while the patients were actively infected and followed the patients over time throughout the course of disease. The collaborating institutions used their own protocols to collect whole blood in K2EDTA tubes. For TCRbeta analysis, collaborators shipped samples in one of three forms: frozen whole blood, isolated PBMCs, or DNA extracted from either of those sample types. The research as a whole found: The quantity of clinical and demographic metadata differed by source and by participant and was supplied without curation.

The CDR3, from cysteine to phenylalanine, totals 14 residues. Only CDR3 DNA remains: 42 bases, in frame from the first base. The germline V gene (reference sequence) supplies CDR1 SGHKS and CDR2 YYEKEE. Cut back by 0 bases and 4 bases, the V and J ends lie 8 bases apart. Specimen: peripheral blood. The chain employs TRBV5-5 and TRBJ1-5, with no confidently assigned D gene. This sequence was found in a woman in her 70s with COVID-19, enrolled during active disease. The DNA sequence reads TGTGCCAGCAGCTTGGCCCGGGAGAATCAGCCCCAGCATTTT. This translates into CASSLARENQPQHF.